This T cell receptor beta chain comes out of a study of beta chain features in type 1 diabetes. Whole-study context: All samples combined gave 107,917,701 sorted cells for examination. The study's findings and limits: Shortening of TCRB CDR3s, moderate but significant, appeared in all four CD4+ subsets of Type 1 diabetes patients. Healthy donors had naive, central memory and Treg TCRB repertoires that appeared less similar than those seen among patients.

A note on this clone: What it binds is unknown.

As every portion of the isolated RNA was reverse transcribed, the sequencing read expressed TCRB transcripts. Measured with immunoSEQ multiplex PCR; TCRdb has only the in-frame clones, and not every one. Counted here are around 710,000 clones, around 12% occurring once; the ten biggest clones make up approximately 0.11%. V lost 0 bases and J lost 2, with 17 bases in between. The CDR3 spans 18 residues. Germline V gene data show CDR1 as LGHNA and CDR2 as YNFKEQ. This receptor was taken from a man under 40 with type 1 diabetes. The sequenced sample consisted of naive CD4+ T cells from blood. This rearrangement joins TRBV4-2 to TRBJ2-1; a weak D match, TRBD2 (7 bases). CDR3 DNA sequence: TGTGCCAGCAGCCAAGATCGGGCGCGGGGGCCACCCTACAATGAGCAGTTCTTC. As protein: CASSQDRARGPPYNEQFF.